This entry is about one TCR beta chain. What it recognizes is unknown. The sample belongs to a study of cytomegalovirus exposure and HLA in healthy donors. The study, taken as a whole, reports: It has been reported that TCR beta sequences accurately predicted the HLA-A and HLA-B alleles of most subjects.

The CDR3 runs to 14 residues. From germline, CDR1 is MNHNY and CDR2 SVGAGI (reference sequence). Between the trimmed V and J ends, which lost 2 bases and 2 bases, there was a span of 7 bases. PCR employed 60 Vbeta and 13 Jbeta primers. Using immunoSEQ multiplex PCR, the repertoire was profiled, and TCRdb retains in-frame clones only, with some absent. Of approximately 150,000 clones listed, approximately 78% were seen once; the top ten hold around 2.4%. Sequenced: PBMCs. The chain employs TRBV6-6 and TRBJ1-5, with D possibly being TRBD1 (5 bases). The sequence derives from a woman under 30 in good health and CMV-seropositive. CDR3 sequence: CASSYQGGNQPQHF. CDR3 nucleotides: TGTGCCAGCAGTTACCAGGGCGGCAATCAGCCCCAGCATTTT.